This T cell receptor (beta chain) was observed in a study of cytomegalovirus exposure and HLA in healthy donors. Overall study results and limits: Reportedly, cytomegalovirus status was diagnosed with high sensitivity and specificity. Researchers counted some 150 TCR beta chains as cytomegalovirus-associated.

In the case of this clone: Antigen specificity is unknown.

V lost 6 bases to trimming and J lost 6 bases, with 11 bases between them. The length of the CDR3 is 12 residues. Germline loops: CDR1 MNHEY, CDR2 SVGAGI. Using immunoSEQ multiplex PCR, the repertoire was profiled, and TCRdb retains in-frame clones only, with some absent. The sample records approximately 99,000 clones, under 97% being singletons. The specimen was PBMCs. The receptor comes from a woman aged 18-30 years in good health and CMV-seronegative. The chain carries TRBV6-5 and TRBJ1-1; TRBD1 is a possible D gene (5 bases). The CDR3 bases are TGTGCCAGCAGCGCCGGGGGGGCTGAAGCTTTCTTT. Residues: CASSAGGAEAFF.